This T cell receptor (beta chain) was obtained from a study of regulatory and conventional T cells in RAG deficiency. Study-wide findings and caveats: Shorter CDR3s in all patient subsets; >75% Treg-Tconv overlap in Omenn.

Profiled with immunoSEQ multiplex PCR; TCRdb holds only in-frame clones, not every one. The sample lists around 20,000 clones; around 97% were seen once. In regard to this clone: The antigen remains undetermined.

Conventional CD4+ T cells were sorted from blood as CD25-low CD127-high cells. These same data were also listed under a study on regulatory T cells. That paper adds: Amplification used 52 TRBV primers and 13 TRBJ primers.

This clonotype originated in a human donor in good health. The sequenced sample was CD25- CD4+ T cells sorted from blood.

The CDR3 loop is CASRPPRRRTTTNEKLFF. DNA for the CDR3: TGTGCCAGCAGACCTCCGCGGAGACGAACTACAACTAATGAAAAACTGTTTTTT. The chain employs TRBV28 and TRBJ1-4, with D uncertain. The CDR3 extends over 18 amino acids. The V gene lost 6 bases and the J gene lost 0 bases, with 20 bases spanning the gap. CDR1 is MDHEN and CDR2 is SYDVKM in the germline V gene.